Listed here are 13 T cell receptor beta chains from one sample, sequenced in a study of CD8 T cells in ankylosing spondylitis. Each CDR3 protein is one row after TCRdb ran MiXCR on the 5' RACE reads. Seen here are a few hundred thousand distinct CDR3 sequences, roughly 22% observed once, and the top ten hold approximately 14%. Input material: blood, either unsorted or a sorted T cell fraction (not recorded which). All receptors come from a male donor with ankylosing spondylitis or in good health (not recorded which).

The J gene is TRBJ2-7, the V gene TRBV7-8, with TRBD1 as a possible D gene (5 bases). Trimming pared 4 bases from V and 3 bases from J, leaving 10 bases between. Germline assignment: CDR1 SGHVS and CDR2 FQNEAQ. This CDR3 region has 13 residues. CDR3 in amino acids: CASSSRQNYEQYF. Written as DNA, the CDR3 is TGTGCCAGCAGCTCTCGACAGAACTACGAGCAGTACTTC.

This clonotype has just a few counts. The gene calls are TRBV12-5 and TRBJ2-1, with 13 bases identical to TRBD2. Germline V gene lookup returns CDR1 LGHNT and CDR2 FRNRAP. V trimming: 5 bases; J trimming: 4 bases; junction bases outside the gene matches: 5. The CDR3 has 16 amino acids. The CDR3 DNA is TGTGCTAGTGGTGATACTAGCGGGGGGGCTTACAATGAGCAGTTCTTC. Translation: CASGDTSGGAYNEQFF. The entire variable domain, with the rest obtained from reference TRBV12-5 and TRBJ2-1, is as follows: DARVTQTPRHKVTEMGQEVTMRCQPILGHNTVFWYRQTMMQGLELLAYFRNRAPLDDSGMPKDRFSAEMPDATLATLKIQPSEPRDSAVYFCASGDTSGGAYNEQFFGPGTRLTVL.

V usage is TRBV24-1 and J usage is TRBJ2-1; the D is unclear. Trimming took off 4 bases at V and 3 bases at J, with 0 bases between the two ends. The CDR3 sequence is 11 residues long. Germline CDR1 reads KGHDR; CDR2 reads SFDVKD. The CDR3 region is CATSDYNEQFF. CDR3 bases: TGTGCCACCAGTGACTACAATGAGCAGTTCTTC.

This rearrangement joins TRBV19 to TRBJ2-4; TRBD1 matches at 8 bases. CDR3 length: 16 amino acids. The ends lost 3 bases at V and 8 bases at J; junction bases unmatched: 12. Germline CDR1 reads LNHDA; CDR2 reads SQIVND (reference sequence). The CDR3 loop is CASSISPGGPRDIQYF. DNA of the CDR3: TGTGCCAGTAGTATTTCGCCAGGGGGCCCCAGGGACATTCAGTACTTC. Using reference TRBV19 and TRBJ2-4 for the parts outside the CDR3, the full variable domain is DGGITQSPKYLFRKEGQNVTLSCEQNLNHDAMYWYRQDPGQGLRLIYYSQIVNDFQKGDIAEGYSVSREKKESFPLTVTSAQKNPTAFYLCASSISPGGPRDIQYFGAGTRLSVL.

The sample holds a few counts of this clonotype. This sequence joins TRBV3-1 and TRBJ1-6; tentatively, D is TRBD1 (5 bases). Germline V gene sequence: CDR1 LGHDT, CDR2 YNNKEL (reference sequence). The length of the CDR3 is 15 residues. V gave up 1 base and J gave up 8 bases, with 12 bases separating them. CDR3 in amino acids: CASSQVERGHSPLHF. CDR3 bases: TGTGCCAGCAGCCAAGTTGAAAGGGGACATTCACCCCTCCACTTT.

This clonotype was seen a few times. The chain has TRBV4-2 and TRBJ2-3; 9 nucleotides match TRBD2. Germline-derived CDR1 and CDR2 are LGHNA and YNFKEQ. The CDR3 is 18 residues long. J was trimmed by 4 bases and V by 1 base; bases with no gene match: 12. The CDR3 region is CASSQALILRGGPDTQYF. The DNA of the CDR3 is TGTGCCAGCAGCCAAGCTTTGATCCTGCGGGGGGGTCCAGATACGCAGTATTTT.

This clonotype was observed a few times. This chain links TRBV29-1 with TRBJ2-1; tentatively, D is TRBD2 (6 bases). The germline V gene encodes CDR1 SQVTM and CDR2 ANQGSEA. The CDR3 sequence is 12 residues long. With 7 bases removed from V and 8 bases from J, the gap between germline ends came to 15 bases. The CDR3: CSAADYIHEQFF. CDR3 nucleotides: TGCAGCGCAGCGGACTACATTCATGAGCAGTTCTTC.

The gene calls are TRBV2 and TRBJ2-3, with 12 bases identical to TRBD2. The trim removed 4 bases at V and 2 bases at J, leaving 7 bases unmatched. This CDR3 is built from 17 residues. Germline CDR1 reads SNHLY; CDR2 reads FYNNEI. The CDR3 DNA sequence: TGTGCCAGCAGTGGGCTAGCGGGGGGGCTGGTCACAGATACGCAGTATTTT. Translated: CASSGLAGGLVTDTQYF.

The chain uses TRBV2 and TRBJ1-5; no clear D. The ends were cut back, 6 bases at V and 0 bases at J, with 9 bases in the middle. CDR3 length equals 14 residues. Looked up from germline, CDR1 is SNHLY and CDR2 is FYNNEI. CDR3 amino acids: CASRAEYSNQPQHF. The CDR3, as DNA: TGTGCCAGCAGAGCGGAATATAGCAATCAGCCCCAGCATTTT.

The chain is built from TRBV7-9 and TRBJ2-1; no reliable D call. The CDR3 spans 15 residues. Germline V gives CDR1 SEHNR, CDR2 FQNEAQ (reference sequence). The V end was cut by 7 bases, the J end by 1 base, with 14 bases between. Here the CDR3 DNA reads TGTGCCAGCACCGTAGGAACTCCTTCCTACAATGAGCAGTTCTTC. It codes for CASTVGTPSYNEQFF.

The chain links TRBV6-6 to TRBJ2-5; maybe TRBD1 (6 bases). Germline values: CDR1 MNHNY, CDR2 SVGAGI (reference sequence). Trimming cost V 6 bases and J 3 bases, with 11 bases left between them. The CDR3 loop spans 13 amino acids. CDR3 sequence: CASRTNREETQYF. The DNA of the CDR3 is TGTGCCAGCAGGACCAACAGGGAAGAGACCCAGTACTTC.

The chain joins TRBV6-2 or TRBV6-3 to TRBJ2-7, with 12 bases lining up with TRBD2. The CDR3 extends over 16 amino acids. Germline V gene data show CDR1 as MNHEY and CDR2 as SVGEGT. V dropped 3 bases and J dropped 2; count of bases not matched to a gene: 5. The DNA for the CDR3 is TGTGCCAGCAGTTATGGACTAGCGGGGCGACCCTACGAGCAGTACTTC. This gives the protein CASSYGLAGRPYEQYF.

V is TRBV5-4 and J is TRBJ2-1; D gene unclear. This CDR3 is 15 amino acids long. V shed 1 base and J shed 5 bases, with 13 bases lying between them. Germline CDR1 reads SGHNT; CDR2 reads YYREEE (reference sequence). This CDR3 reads CASSLTNRPNNEQFF. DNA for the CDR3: TGTGCCAGCAGCTTGACGAACCGACCCAACAATGAGCAGTTCTTC.